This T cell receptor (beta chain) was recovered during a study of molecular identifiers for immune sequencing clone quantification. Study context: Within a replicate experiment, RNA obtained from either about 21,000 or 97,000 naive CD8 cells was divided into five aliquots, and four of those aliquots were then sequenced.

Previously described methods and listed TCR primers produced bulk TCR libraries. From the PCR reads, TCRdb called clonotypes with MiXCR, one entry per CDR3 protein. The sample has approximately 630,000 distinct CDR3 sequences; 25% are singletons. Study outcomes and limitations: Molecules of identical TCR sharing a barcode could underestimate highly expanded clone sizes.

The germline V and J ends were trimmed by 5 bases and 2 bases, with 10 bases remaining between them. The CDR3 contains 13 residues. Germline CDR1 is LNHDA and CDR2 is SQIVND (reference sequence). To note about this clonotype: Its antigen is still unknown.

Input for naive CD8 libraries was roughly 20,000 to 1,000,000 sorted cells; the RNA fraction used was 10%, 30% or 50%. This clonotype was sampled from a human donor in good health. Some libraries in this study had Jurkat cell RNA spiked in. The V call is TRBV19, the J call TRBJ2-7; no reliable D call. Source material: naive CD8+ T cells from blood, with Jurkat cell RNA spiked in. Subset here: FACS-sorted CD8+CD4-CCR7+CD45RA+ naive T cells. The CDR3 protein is CASSETPTYEQYF. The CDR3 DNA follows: TGTGCCAGTAGTGAGACCCCCACCTACGAGCAGTACTTC. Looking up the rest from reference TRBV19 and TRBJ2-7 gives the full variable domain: DGGITQSPKYLFRKEGQNVTLSCEQNLNHDAMYWYRQDPGQGLRLIYYSQIVNDFQKGDIAEGYSVSREKKESFPLTVTSAQKNPTAFYLCASSETPTYEQYFGPGTRLTVT.